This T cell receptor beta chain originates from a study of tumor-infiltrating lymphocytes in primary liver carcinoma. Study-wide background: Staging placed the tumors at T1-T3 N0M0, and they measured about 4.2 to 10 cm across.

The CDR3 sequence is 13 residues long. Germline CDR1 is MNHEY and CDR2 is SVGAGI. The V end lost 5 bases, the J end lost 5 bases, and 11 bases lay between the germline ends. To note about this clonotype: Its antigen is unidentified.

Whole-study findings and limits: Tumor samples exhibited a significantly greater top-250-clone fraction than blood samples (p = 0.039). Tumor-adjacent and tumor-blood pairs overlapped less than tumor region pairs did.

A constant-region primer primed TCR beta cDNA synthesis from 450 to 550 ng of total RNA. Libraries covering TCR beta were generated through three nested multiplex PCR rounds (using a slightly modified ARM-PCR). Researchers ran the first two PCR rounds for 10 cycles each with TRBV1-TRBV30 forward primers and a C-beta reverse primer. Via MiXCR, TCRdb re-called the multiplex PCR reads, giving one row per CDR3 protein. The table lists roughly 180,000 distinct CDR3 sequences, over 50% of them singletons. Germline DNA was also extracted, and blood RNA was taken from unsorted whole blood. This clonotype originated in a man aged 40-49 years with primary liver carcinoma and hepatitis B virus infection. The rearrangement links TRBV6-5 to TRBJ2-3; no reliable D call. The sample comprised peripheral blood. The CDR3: CASSQLGIDTQYF. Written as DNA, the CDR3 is TGTGCCAGCAGTCAGCTGGGCATAGATACGCAGTATTTT.